This TCR beta chain was observed in a study of cytomegalovirus exposure and HLA in healthy donors. Study-level findings and limits: Earlier results showed most TCR beta V segments being productive about 90% or about 30% of the time.

This clone has only a few counts. The antigen is undetermined. The study ran its PCR with 60 Vbeta and 13 Jbeta primers. Clones were sequenced by immunoSEQ multiplex PCR, and TCRdb holds only the in-frame ones, with some missing. The repertoire consists of over 150,000 clones, with approximately 88% occurring once and the leading ten covering 0.35% to 0.4%. The sequence derives from a boy younger than 10 in good health and CMV-seronegative. Sequencing was done on a sample of PBMCs.

The CDR3 loop reads CASSIGTPYNEQFF. CDR3 bases: TGCGCCAGCAGTATCGGGACTCCCTACAATGAGCAGTTCTTC. The gene calls are TRBV5-1 and TRBJ2-1; maybe TRBD2 (6 bases). Germline CDR1 is SGHRS and CDR2 is YFSETQ. Trimming stripped 5 bases from V and 2 bases from J, with 11 bases between. The CDR3 covers 14 residues.